This T cell receptor beta chain was found in a study of cytomegalovirus exposure and HLA in healthy donors. On the study more broadly: Approximately 190 million T cells yielded approximately 110 million unique TCR beta sequences in earlier analysis.

This clone occurred once. This PCR relied on a set of 60 Vbeta primers and 13 Jbeta primers. Some clones are missing from TCRdb's copy, which holds only in-frame ones; the method was immunoSEQ multiplex PCR. The data show 160,000 or so clones, roughly 89% seen once. This TCR was recovered from a woman aged 25 to 45 in good health and CMV-seronegative. The sample was PBMCs.

The CDR3 spells CASRSGSYEQYF. As DNA, the CDR3 is TGTGCCAGCAGGAGCGGGTCCTACGAGCAGTACTTC. The gene calls are TRBV2 and TRBJ2-5; TRBD2 is a possible D gene (6 bases). The DNA end lines up better with TRBJ2-7; the J call may be wrong. The CDR3 runs 12 residues. Germline V CDR1 and CDR2: SNHLY, FYNNEI.